This T cell receptor (beta chain) was identified in a study of OX40 agonist ivuxolimab in advanced cancers. Study information: The patients' treatment was ivuxolimab, an agonistic anti-OX40 (CD134) antibody. Every 2 weeks, ivuxolimab was infused into the patients intravenously at between 0.01 and 10 mg/kg. General study points: In general, CD8+ T cells held more expanded clones than CD4+ did, on average.

The CDR3 runs 20 residues. Germline V gene sequence: CDR1 LGHNA, CDR2 YNFKEQ. V dropped 1 base and J dropped 5; count of bases not matched to a gene: 17. Researchers took blood at baseline, on cycle 4 day 1, and on cycle 7 day 1. On this clone: The antigen is unknown.

The protocol was immunoSEQ multiplex PCR, while the TCRdb copy is restricted to in-frame clones and leaves out a portion. The table shows fewer than 30,000 clones, with 70% to 85% occurring only once. The input for sequencing was CD4+ or CD8+ T cells sorted from blood, taken in a trial of the OX40 agonist ivuxolimab. The chain employs TRBV4-2 and TRBJ2-5; 12 bases are a match to TRBD2. The sequence was collected from an adult with an advanced solid tumor such as melanoma, head and neck, liver or kidney cancer. The CDR3: CASSQASGLAGRGYWETQYF. The DNA of the CDR3 is TGTGCCAGCAGCCAAGCCTCTGGACTAGCGGGAAGGGGGTATTGGGAGACCCAGTACTTC.